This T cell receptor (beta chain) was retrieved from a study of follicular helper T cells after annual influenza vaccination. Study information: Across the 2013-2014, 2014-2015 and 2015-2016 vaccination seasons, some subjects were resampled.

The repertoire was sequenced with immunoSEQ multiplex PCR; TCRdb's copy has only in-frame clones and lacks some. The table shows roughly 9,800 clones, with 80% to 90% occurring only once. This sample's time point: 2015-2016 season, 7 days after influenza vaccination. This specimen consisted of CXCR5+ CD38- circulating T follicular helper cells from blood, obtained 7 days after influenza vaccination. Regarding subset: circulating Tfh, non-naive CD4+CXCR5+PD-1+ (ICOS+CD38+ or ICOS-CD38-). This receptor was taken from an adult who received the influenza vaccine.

The CDR3 protein is CASSYRGGVRDTQYF. As DNA, the CDR3 is TGTGCCAGCAGTTACCGCGGGGGGGTCAGAGATACGCAGTATTTT. The chain recombines TRBV6-5 with TRBJ2-3; 9 bases map to TRBD2. Per the germline V gene, CDR1 is MNHEY and CDR2 is SVGAGI. The CDR3 spans 15 residues. J was trimmed by 5 bases and V by 2 bases; bases with no gene match: 5.